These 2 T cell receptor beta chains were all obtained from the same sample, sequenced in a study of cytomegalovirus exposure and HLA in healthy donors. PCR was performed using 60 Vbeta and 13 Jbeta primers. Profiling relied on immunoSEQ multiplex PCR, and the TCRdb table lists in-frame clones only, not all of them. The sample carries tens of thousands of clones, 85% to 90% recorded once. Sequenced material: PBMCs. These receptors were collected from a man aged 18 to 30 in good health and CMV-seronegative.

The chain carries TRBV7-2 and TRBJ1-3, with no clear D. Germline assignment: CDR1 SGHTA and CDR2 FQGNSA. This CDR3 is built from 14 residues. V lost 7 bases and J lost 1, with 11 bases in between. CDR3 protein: CASTPYLSGNTIYF. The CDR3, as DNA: TGTGCCAGCACCCCTTACTTATCTGGAAACACCATATATTTT.

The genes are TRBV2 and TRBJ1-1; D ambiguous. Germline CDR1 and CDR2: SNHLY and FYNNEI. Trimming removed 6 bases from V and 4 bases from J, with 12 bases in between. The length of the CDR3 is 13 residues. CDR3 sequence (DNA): TGTGCCAGCAGAGAGGGCCCCGCCACTGAAGCTTTCTTT. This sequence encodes CASREGPATEAFF.